These 13 T cell receptor beta chains were all obtained from the same sample, sequenced in a study of sequential checkpoint blockade in melanoma. Regarding treatment: randomized to nivolumab then ipilimumab (arm A) or the reverse (arm B). Clones were read by immunoSEQ multiplex PCR, and TCRdb kept only the in-frame ones, dropping some. The sample has more than 10,000 clones, under 30% seen once. Sequenced material: tumor tissue (inferred from file names), taken from a patient given nivolumab and ipilimumab in sequence. These TCRs come from a human donor with melanoma.

This clone was observed a handful of times. This chain joins TRBV9 and TRBJ2-3; D not resolved. The germline V and J ends were trimmed by 3 bases and 2 bases, with 4 bases remaining between them. This CDR3 has 12 amino acids. Germline V gives CDR1 SGDLS, CDR2 YYNGEE. The CDR3 DNA reads TGTGCCAGCAGCGGGACCACAGATACGCAGTATTTT. This encodes CASSGTTDTQYF.

V is TRBV10-3 and J is TRBJ1-1; 9 positions match TRBD1. Losses at the gene ends were 4 bases for V and 1 base for J; bases not matched to a gene: 7. The length of the CDR3 is 16 residues. Germline CDR1 is ENHRY and CDR2 is SYGVKD. Written as DNA, the CDR3 is TGTGCCATCAGTGCTACTATGGGACAGGGGAACACTGAAGCTTTCTTT. Its protein product is CAISATMGQGNTEAFF.

The rearrangement uses TRBV11-3 and TRBJ1-2, with TRBD1 identical over 10 bases. CDR1 is SGHNT, CDR2 YENEEA, per germline. The V and J ends lost 3 bases and 8 bases, in that order; junction bases with no gene match: 12. This CDR3 region has 16 residues. DNA of the CDR3: TGTGCCAGCAGCTTGGGGGCGACAGGGGGCTGGAGAGGCTACACCTTC. Protein sequence: CASSLGATGGWRGYTF.

In its sample, this clone was seen a few times. This chain links TRBV15 with TRBJ1-4, with TRBD1 as a possible D gene (5 bases). The V end was cut by 1 base, the J end by 4 bases, with 10 bases between. The CDR3 contains 15 residues. Germline assignment: CDR1 LNHNV and CDR2 YYDKDF (reference sequence). DNA of the CDR3: TGTGCCACCAGCAGAGTGGGGACTGGTAATGAAAAACTGTTTTTT. Translating gives CATSRVGTGNEKLFF.

This clone was counted between two and nine times. The V call is TRBV6-8, the J call TRBJ1-5; D is unclear. Trimming took off 7 bases at V and 5 bases at J, with 12 bases between the two ends. The CDR3 is 13 amino acids. The germline CDR1 and CDR2 sequences are MNHGY and SAAAGT. The CDR3 reads CASNLGGYQPQHF. CDR3 DNA sequence: TGTGCCAGCAATTTAGGCGGGTATCAGCCCCAGCATTTT.

The rearrangement joins TRBV29-1 to TRBJ1-1, with 8 nucleotides matching TRBD1. CDR1 and CDR2 (germline): SQVTM, ANQGSEA. CDR3 size: 12 residues. Trimming took 6 bases from V and 4 from J; bases not matched to a gene: 4. The CDR3 coding sequence is TGCAGCGTGGGGACAGGAAGCACTGAAGCTTTCTTT. It codes for CSVGTGSTEAFF.

This clone was detected only a few times. The chain carries TRBV9 and TRBJ2-7; D is ambiguous. From germline, CDR1 is SGDLS and CDR2 YYNGEE. V dropped 0 bases and J dropped 3 bases, with 16 bases sitting between them. This CDR3 contains 16 residues. The CDR3 sequence is CASSVEPPRAGYEQYF. Written as DNA, the CDR3 is TGTGCCAGCAGCGTAGAACCCCCCCGTGCAGGCTACGAGCAGTACTTC.

By proportion, this clone is medium-sized. This rearrangement joins TRBV6-8 to TRBJ2-2; 8 nucleotides align to TRBD1. V lost 8 bases, J lost 0 bases, and 5 bases stayed unmatched. CDR1 is MNHGY, CDR2 SAAAGT, per germline. CDR3 length: 15 amino acids. CDR3 sequence reads: CASWGTGTNTGELFF. Here the CDR3 DNA reads TGTGCCAGCTGGGGGACAGGAACGAACACCGGGGAGCTGTTTTTT.

This clone was observed a handful of times. The chain combines TRBV11-3 with TRBJ2-1; possibly TRBD2 for D (5 bases). The germline V and J ends were trimmed by 6 bases and 9 bases, with 27 bases remaining between them. The CDR3 length is 17 residues. From germline, CDR1 is SGHNT and CDR2 YENEEA. CDR3 amino acids: CASSYTAGSVRVGEQFF. As DNA, the CDR3 is TGTGCCAGCAGTTACACCGCCGGTAGCGTTAGGGTGGGTGAGCAGTTCTTC.

In this sample, this clone turned up a few times. This chain uses TRBV4-1 with TRBJ2-3, with no clear D. The V end lost 4 bases, the J end lost 2 bases, and 10 bases lay between the germline ends. In germline, CDR1 is MGHRA, CDR2 YSYEKL. CDR3 length equals 14 residues. In DNA, the CDR3 is TGCGCCAGCAGCCCCGGACGGGCCACAGATACGCAGTATTTT. Protein sequence: CASSPGRATDTQYF.

The rearrangement joins TRBV27 to TRBJ1-4; D may be TRBD1 (5 bases). Germline loops: CDR1 MNHEY, CDR2 SMNVEV (reference sequence). CDR3 size: 14 residues. Trimming cost V 0 bases and J 7 bases, with 9 bases left between them. CDR3 amino acids: CASSLSNRFEKLFF. CDR3 in DNA: TGTGCCAGCAGTTTATCTAACAGGTTTGAAAAACTGTTTTTT.

This clone was seen ten or more times. The chain recombines TRBV7-4 with TRBJ2-5, with 10 bases that match TRBD2. From germline, CDR1 is SGHVT and CDR2 SQSDAQ. The ends lost 5 bases at V and 4 bases at J; junction bases unmatched: 10. The CDR3 runs 16 residues. The CDR3 DNA sequence: TGTGCCAGCAGCCCGGAGCGGGGGGGCCTCCCAGAGACCCAGTACTTC. Protein product: CASSPERGGLPETQYF.

This clone was recorded once. A read error may account for a junction end that differs from germline. V is TRBV12-5 and J is TRBJ2-3; D gene uncertain. Germline-derived CDR1 and CDR2 are LGHNT and FRNRAP. The CDR3 runs to 14 residues. The CDR3 region has the DNA TGTGCTAGTGGGTTGGGGTCATACACAGATACGCAGTATTTT. Protein: CASGLGSYTDTQYF.